This T cell receptor (beta chain) comes out of a study of cytomegalovirus exposure and HLA in healthy donors. The CDR3 is 17 amino acids. The germline V gene has CDR1 LNHDA and CDR2 SQIVND (reference sequence). J lost 7 bases, V lost 3 bases, and 10 bases had no gene match. Whole-study results and caveats: An analysis that came later showed most CMV-associated TCR beta chains appearing HLA-restricted.

This PCR relied on a set of 60 Vbeta primers and 13 Jbeta primers. The repertoire was sequenced with immunoSEQ multiplex PCR; TCRdb's copy has only in-frame clones and lacks some. The table shows approximately 160,000 clones, with 65% to 80% occurring only once. A note on this clone: Antigen specificity is unknown.

V gene TRBV19 combines with J gene TRBJ2-1, with 12 nucleotides matching TRBD2. The material sequenced was PBMCs. The sequence was obtained from a woman aged 50 to 60 in good health and CMV-seropositive. CDR3 coding DNA: TGTGCCAGTAGTATTCGTGGGCTAGCGGGGGGGAGGAATGAGCAGTTCTTC. Translated: CASSIRGLAGGRNEQFF.